This T cell receptor beta chain was sequenced during a study of shared clonotypes between healthy human individuals. Assay used: immunoSEQ multiplex PCR; TCRdb lists only in-frame clones, some missing. The sample includes roughly 2 million clones, approximately 94% seen only once; the top ten take about 1.1%. Germline V lookup: CDR1 WSHSY, CDR2 SAAADI. The CDR3 loop spans 13 amino acids. Germline trimming cut 7 bases from V and 1 base from J; bases unmatched to any gene: 3. CD45RO-negative cells were positively selected for CCR7, leaving out terminally differentiated effector memory CD45RA+ cells. This chain joins TRBV10-2 and TRBJ1-1, with TRBD1 matching 7 bases. This receptor was taken from a man aged 18 to 30 in good health. Sequences were obtained from naive CD8+ T cells sorted from blood. DNA of the CDR3: TGCGCCAGCATCCCAGGGGGGAACACTGAAGCTTTCTTT. It yields the protein CASIPGGNTEAFF.